Included here is one T cell receptor (beta chain) sequence, with context. The sample comes from a study of control samples from healthy donors and cancer patients. Only in-frame clones appear in the TCRdb table, and some are missing; sequencing was by immunoSEQ multiplex PCR. The sample shows 90,000 to 150,000 clones, around 92% of them seen only once. Germline CDR1 and CDR2: LNHDA and SQIVND (reference sequence). The CDR3 runs 13 residues. V was cut by 3 bases and J by 7 bases, with 10 bases left in between. This chain links TRBV19 with TRBJ2-1; D remains ambiguous. Source material: blood. The source is a man aged 50 to 59 in good health. CDR3 coding DNA: TGTGCCAGTAGTATGAGAGGAGTGAATGAGCAGTTCTTC. Translating gives CASSMRGVNEQFF.